This TCR beta chain was sequenced for a study of regulatory T cells in long-lasting Graves disease. Relying on iRepertoire HTBI primers and Arm-PCR of CDR3 regions, the team built TCR beta libraries. TCRdb itself ran the multiplex PCR reads through MiXCR, one entry per CDR3 protein. The data contain 350,000 to 500,000 distinct CDR3 sequences, 14% of them seen just once; the ten biggest clones take up around a sixth. This clonotype was recorded many times. Stated time point: newly diagnosed GD, antithyroid drugs for less than 3 months. Preparation of the TCR library used RNA extracted from PBMCs. These same data were also listed under a study on T cells in Graves' hyperthyroidism and ophthalmopathy. Per that paper: Among the patients, aged 18 to 65, hyperthyroidism was newly diagnosed and had lasted under 2 months. The TCR CDR3 first-round RT-PCR relied on the HTBI primer set.

Sequences were derived from peripheral blood mononuclear cells (PBMCs), sampled at new diagnosis, from a patient treated with antithyroid drugs. The TCR sequence derives from a woman between 45 and 60 years old with Graves disease.

Here the CDR3 reads CASSSIAGGTNRNTEAFF. CDR3 coding DNA: TGTGCCAGCAGCTCCATAGCAGGGGGAACTAACCGGAACACTGAAGCTTTCTTT. This sequence joins TRBV7-2 and TRBJ1-1, with 7 bases identical to TRBD1. With V trimmed by 4 bases and J by 1 base, 15 bases remained unmatched. Germline V lookup: CDR1 SGHTA, CDR2 FQGNSA. The CDR3 loop spans 18 amino acids.